The rows below give T cell receptor beta chains drawn from one sample of a study of cytomegalovirus exposure and HLA in healthy donors. Sequenced by immunoSEQ multiplex PCR; TCRdb stores in-frame clones only, minus some. The sample contains around 120,000 clones, roughly 80% of which appear only once. The sample consisted of PBMCs. These receptors all come from a man aged 18 to 35 in good health and CMV-seronegative. Each CDR3 is given without its conserved first and last residue.

J gene: TRBJ1-1; V gene: TRBV11-2; CDR3 protein: ASSRMNTEAF
J gene: TRBJ2-7; V gene: TRBV7-2; CDR3 protein: ASSQTSYEQY
J gene: TRBJ1-1; V gene: TRBV9; CDR3 protein: ASSVEEINTEAF
J gene: TRBJ2-5; V gene: TRBV9; CDR3 protein: ASSVAPRGQETQY
J gene: TRBJ2-5; V gene: TRBV9; CDR3 protein: ASSVGLDRETQY
J gene: TRBJ2-2; V gene: TRBV7-9; CDR3 protein: ASSTSFRGSNTGELF
J gene: TRBJ1-2; V gene: TRBV11-2; CDR3 protein: ASSLGEAGGLYGYT
J gene: TRBJ2-3; V gene: TRBV5-4; CDR3 protein: ASSQGQPTDTQY
J gene: TRBJ2-5; V gene: TRBV7-9; CDR3 protein: ASSLDSSQETQY
J gene: TRBJ1-2; V gene: TRBV11-2; CDR3 protein: ASSRIPTEFYGYT